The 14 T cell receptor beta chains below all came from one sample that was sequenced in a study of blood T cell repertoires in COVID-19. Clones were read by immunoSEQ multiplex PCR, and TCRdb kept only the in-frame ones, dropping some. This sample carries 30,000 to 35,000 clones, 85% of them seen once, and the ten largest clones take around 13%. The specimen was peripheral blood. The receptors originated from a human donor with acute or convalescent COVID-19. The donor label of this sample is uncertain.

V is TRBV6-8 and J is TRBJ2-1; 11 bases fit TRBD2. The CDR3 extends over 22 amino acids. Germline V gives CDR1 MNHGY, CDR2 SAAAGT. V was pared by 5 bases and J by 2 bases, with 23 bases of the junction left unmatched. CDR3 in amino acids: CASSTLLEWTSGLPITYNEQFF. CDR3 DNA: TGTGCCAGCAGTACCCTTCTCGAATGGACTAGCGGGCTGCCTATTACCTACAATGAGCAGTTCTTC.

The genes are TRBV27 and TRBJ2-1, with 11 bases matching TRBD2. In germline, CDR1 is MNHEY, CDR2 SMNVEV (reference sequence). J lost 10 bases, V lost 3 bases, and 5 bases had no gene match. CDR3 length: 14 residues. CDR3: CASSFILAGDEQFF. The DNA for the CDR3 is TGTGCCAGCAGTTTTATACTAGCGGGAGACGAGCAGTTCTTC.

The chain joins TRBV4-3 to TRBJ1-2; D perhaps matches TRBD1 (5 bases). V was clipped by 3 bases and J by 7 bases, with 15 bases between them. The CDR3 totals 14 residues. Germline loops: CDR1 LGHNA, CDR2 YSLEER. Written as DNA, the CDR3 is TGCGCCAGCAGCCAGGAGGGGTTAACAGGTGGCTACACCTTC. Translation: CASSQEGLTGGYTF.

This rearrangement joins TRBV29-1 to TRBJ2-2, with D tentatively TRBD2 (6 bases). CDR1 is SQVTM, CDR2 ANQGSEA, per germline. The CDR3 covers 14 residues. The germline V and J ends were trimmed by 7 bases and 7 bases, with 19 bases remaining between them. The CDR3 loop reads CSAKPGLEHGELFF. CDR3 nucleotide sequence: TGCAGCGCAAAGCCGGGACTGGAACACGGGGAGCTGTTTTTT.

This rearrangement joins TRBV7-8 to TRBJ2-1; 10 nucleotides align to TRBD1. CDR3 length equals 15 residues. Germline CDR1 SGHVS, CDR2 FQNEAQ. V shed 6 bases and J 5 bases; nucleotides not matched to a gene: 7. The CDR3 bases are TGTGCCAGCAGGAGTCCGGGACAGGGGAACAATGAGCAGTTCTTC. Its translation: CASRSPGQGNNEQFF.

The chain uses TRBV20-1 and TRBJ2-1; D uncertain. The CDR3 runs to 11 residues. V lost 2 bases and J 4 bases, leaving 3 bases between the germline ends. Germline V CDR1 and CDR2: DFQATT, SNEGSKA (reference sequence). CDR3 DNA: TGCAGTGCTAGATCGTACAATGAGCAGTTCTTC. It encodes CSARSYNEQFF.

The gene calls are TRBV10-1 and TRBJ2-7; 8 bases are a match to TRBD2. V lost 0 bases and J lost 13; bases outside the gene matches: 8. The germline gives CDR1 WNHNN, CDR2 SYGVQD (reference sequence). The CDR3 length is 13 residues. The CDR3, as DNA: TGCGCCAGCAGTGAGTCGAGGTCTAGCGGGCTTTACTTC. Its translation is CASSESRSSGLYF.

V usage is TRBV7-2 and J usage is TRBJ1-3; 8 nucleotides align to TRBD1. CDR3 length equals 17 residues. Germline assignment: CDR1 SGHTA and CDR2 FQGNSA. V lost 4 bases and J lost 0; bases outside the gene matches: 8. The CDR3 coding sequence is TGTGCCAGCAGCTCCAGGACAGGGACCTTCTCTGGAAACACCATATATTTT. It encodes CASSSRTGTFSGNTIYF. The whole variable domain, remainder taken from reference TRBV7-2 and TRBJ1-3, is GAGVSQSPSNKVTEKGKDVELRCDPISGHTALYWYRQSLGQGLEFLIYFQGNSAPDKSGLPSDRFSAERTGGSVSTLTIQRTQQEDSAVYLCASSSRTGTFSGNTIYFGEGSWLTVV.

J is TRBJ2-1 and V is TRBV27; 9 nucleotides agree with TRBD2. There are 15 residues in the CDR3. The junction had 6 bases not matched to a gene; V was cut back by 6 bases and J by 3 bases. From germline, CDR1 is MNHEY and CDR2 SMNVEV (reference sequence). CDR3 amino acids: CASRHPAGGYNEQFF. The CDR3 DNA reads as TGTGCCAGCAGACATCCAGCGGGGGGCTACAATGAGCAGTTCTTC.

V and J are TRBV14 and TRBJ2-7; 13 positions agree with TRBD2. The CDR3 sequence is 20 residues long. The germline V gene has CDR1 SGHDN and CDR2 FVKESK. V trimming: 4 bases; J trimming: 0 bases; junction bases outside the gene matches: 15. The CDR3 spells CASSRLMGLAGPSGSYEQYF. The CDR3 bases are TGTGCCAGCAGCCGACTAATGGGACTAGCGGGACCGTCGGGCTCCTACGAGCAGTACTTC.

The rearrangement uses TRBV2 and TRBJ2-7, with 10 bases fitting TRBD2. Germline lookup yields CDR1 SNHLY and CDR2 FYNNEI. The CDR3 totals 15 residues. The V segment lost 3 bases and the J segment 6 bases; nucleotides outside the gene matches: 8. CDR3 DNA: TGTGCCAGCAGTGACCAAGCGGGGGGGTTACGCGAGCAGTACTTC. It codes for CASSDQAGGLREQYF.

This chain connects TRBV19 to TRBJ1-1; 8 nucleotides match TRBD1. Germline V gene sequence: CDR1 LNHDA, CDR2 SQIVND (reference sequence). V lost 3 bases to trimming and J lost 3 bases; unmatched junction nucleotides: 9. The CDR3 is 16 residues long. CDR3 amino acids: CASSIAGGFGYTEAFF. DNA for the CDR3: TGTGCCAGTAGTATTGCAGGGGGCTTTGGGTACACTGAAGCTTTCTTT.

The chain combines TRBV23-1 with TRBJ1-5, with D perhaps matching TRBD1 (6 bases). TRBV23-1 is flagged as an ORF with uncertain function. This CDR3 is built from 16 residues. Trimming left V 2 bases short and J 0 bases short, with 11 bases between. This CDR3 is CASSQRTAYSNQPQHF. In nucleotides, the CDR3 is TGCGCCAGCAGTCAACGGACAGCGTATAGCAATCAGCCCCAGCATTTT.

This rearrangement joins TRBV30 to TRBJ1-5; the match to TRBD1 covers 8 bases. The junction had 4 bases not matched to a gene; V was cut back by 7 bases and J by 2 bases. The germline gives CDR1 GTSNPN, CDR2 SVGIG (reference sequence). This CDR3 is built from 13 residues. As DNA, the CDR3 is TGTGCCTCCCAGGGGGCTGGCAATCAGCCCCAGCATTTT. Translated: CASQGAGNQPQHF.